Below are 14 T cell receptor beta chains sequenced from a single sample in a study of cytomegalovirus exposure and HLA in healthy donors (dated by TCRdb to about 2017). Libraries were made using the immunoSEQ multiplex PCR assay. A mixture of 60 forward primers for TCR Vbeta segments and 13 reverse primers for TCR Jbeta segments was used in the multiplex PCR. TCRdb's version of the immuneACCESS table is confined to in-frame rearrangements and falls short of the full clone set. An unresolved V gene accounts for under half of the shortfall where checked; the remainder is of unknown origin. This sample holds about 160,000 clones; about 85% were observed only once. The ten largest clones take up 1% of the sample. Sequencing was carried out using PBMCs. The receptors come from a boy aged 2 to 9 in good health and CMV-seronegative.

This chain connects TRBV4-1 to TRBJ1-1; D is unclear. The V end lost 1 base, the J end lost 7 bases, and 7 bases lay between the germline ends. The V gene's germline CDR1 is MGHRA and CDR2 YSYEKL. The length of the CDR3 is 12 residues. CDR3 bases: TGCGCCAGCAGCCAAGTGAGAGATGAAGCTTTCTTT. Protein sequence: CASSQVRDEAFF.

This clone was observed a single time. The genes are TRBV15 and TRBJ2-2; 7 bases are a match to TRBD2. Trimming at V came to 0 bases and at J to 7 bases, leaving 11 bases not matched to a gene. The CDR3 is 17 residues long. CDR1 is LNHNV and CDR2 is YYDKDF in the germline V gene (reference sequence). CDR3 DNA: TGTGCCACCAGCAGAGATCGAGCTAGCGGTAGAGGCGGGGAGCTGTTTTTT. It specifies CATSRDRASGRGGELFF.

The chain recombines TRBV2 with TRBJ1-3; D gene ambiguous. With 4 bases removed from V and 0 bases from J, the gap between germline ends came to 4 bases. CDR1 SNHLY and CDR2 FYNNEI come from the germline V gene. The CDR3 covers 13 residues. CDR3 region: CASSVNSGNTIYF. The CDR3 DNA follows: TGTGCCAGCAGTGTCAACTCTGGAAACACCATATATTTT. Full variable domain (rest looked up from reference TRBV2 and TRBJ1-3): EPEVTQTPSHQVTQMGQEVILRCVPISNHLYFYWYRQILGQKVEFLVSFYNNEISEKSEIFDDQFSVERPDGSNFTLKIRSTKLEDSAMYFCASSVNSGNTIYFGEGSWLTVV.

This chain uses TRBV6-5 with TRBJ2-6; a possible D gene is TRBD2 (6 bases). The germline gives CDR1 MNHEY, CDR2 SVGAGI. The V and J ends lost 4 bases and 4 bases respectively, with 11 bases between them. The CDR3 is 15 residues long. The CDR3 is CASSFGGKGANVLTF. The CDR3 coding sequence is TGTGCCAGCAGTTTTGGGGGGAAGGGGGCCAACGTCCTGACTTTC.

The V call is TRBV25-1, the J call TRBJ2-5; 11 bases map to TRBD2. The germline CDR1 and CDR2 sequences are MGHDK and SYGVNS. The trim removed 2 bases at V and 5 bases at J, leaving 7 bases unmatched. The CDR3 sequence is 16 residues long. The CDR3 reads CASSEGEASGRETQYF. DNA of the CDR3: TGTGCCAGCAGTGAAGGGGAGGCTAGCGGGAGGGAGACCCAGTACTTC.

This CDR3 reads CASSRWTGGKVYGYTF. DNA for the CDR3: TGCGCCAGCAGCCGATGGACAGGGGGGAAAGTCTATGGCTACACCTTC. This chain connects TRBV5-1 to TRBJ1-2, with 10 bases matching TRBD1. The V gene end was trimmed by 4 bases and the J gene end by 4 bases; junction bases not matched to a gene: 10. Germline CDR1 is SGHRS and CDR2 is YFSETQ. CDR3 size: 16 residues. Variable domain in full (rest from reference TRBV5-1 and TRBJ1-2): KAGVTQTPRYLIKTRGQQVTLSCSPISGHRSVSWYQQTPGQGLQFLFEYFSETQRNKGNFPGRFSGRQFSNSRSEMNVSTLELGDSALYLCASSRWTGGKVYGYTFGSGTRLTVV.

The chain uses TRBV4-1 and TRBJ2-1, with 13 bases aligning to TRBD2. The CDR3 runs 18 residues. The trim removed 2 bases at V and 5 bases at J, leaving 9 bases unmatched. Per germline, CDR1 MGHRA and CDR2 YSYEKL. In DNA, the CDR3 is TGCGCCAGCAGCCAACTCCCACCGGGACTAGCGGGGAACAATGAGCAGTTCTTC. This encodes CASSQLPPGLAGNNEQFF.

This chain uses TRBV7-9 with TRBJ1-2; D is possibly TRBD1 (5 bases). This CDR3 has 15 residues. Deletions cut 8 bases from V and 3 bases from J, with 19 bases between. The germline gives CDR1 SEHNR, CDR2 FQNEAQ (reference sequence). The CDR3 sequence is CASGHPGGADYGYTF. The CDR3 region has the DNA TGTGCCAGCGGACACCCAGGTGGCGCCGACTATGGCTACACCTTC.

This chain joins TRBV6-5 and TRBJ1-2, with D possibly TRBD1 on 5 matching bases. The germline CDR1 and CDR2 sequences are MNHEY and SVGAGI. CDR3 length: 13 amino acids. The V end was cut by 6 bases, the J end by 8 bases, with 16 bases between. Written as DNA, the CDR3 is TGTGCCAGCAGCCCCGGACAATTTTACGGCTACACCTTC. Its protein product is CASSPGQFYGYTF.

The chain links TRBV2 to TRBJ1-5; D might be TRBD1 (6 bases). Trimming shortened V by 5 bases and J by 4 bases, and 15 bases separated the two germline ends. This CDR3 has 15 amino acids. Germline lookup yields CDR1 SNHLY and CDR2 FYNNEI. Here the CDR3 DNA reads TGTGCCAGCAGTCAATACAGGGAGGGTAATCAGCCCCAGCATTTT. It encodes CASSQYREGNQPQHF. The full variable domain, in which reference TRBV2 and TRBJ1-5 provide the parts outside the CDR3, is EPEVTQTPSHQVTQMGQEVILRCVPISNHLYFYWYRQILGQKVEFLVSFYNNEISEKSEIFDDQFSVERPDGSNFTLKIRSTKLEDSAMYFCASSQYREGNQPQHFGDGTRLSIL.

This chain connects TRBV4-2 to TRBJ2-2; D is perhaps TRBD2 (7 bases). V was cut by 1 base and J by 3 bases, with 15 bases left in between. The CDR3 sequence is 17 residues long. CDR1 is LGHNA, CDR2 YNFKEQ, per germline. The CDR3 reads CASSQGGLAADTGELFF. Written as DNA, the CDR3 is TGTGCCAGCAGCCAAGGGGGGCTAGCGGCAGACACCGGGGAGCTGTTTTTT.

This rearrangement joins TRBV28 to TRBJ2-3, with a weak D call TRBD2 (7 bases). V dropped 2 bases and J dropped 8 bases, with 8 bases sitting between them. This CDR3 comprises 12 residues. CDR1 is MDHEN and CDR2 is SYDVKM in the germline V gene. This CDR3 is CASSLGGATQYF. The CDR3 DNA reads TGTGCCAGCAGTTTAGGGGGGGCTACGCAGTATTTT.

The chain combines TRBV6-5 with TRBJ2-2; 10 bases map to TRBD1. J gave up 6 bases and V 1 base, and 5 bases lay outside the gene matches. The CDR3 consists of 16 residues. Germline lookup yields CDR1 MNHEY and CDR2 SVGAGI. The DNA for the CDR3 is TGTGCCAGCAGTTACTACCCCGGGACAGGGGCCGGGGAGCTGTTTTTT. Translated, it gives CASSYYPGTGAGELFF.

The CDR3 DNA sequence: TGTGCCAGCAGCCTCCCGAGGGCGGCACCGAACACCGGGGAGCTGTTTTTT. Encoded protein: CASSLPRAAPNTGELFF. The V call is TRBV7-2, the J call TRBJ2-2, with a tentative D call TRBD2 (5 bases). This CDR3 has 17 amino acids. V was cut by 5 bases and J by 0 bases, with 16 bases left in between. Germline V gives CDR1 SGHTA, CDR2 FQGNSA.